This entry describes one TCR beta chain. Its specificity is unknown. Between the trimmed V and J ends, which lost 1 base and 3 bases, there was a span of 14 bases. CDR3 length: 17 residues. Germline values: CDR1 SGHKS, CDR2 YYEKEE (reference sequence). This specimen belongs to a study of cytomegalovirus exposure and HLA in healthy donors. Study in general: The early release's HLA-typed donors yielded 80 million to 95 million unique TCRs. Study-level results: Under in vitro conditions, a few CMV-associated chains were confirmed as specific for CMV antigens. A later analysis associated 15,000 or so TCR beta sequences with HLA alleles at a 0.05 false discovery rate.

The PCR made use of 60 Vbeta and 13 Jbeta primers. Sequencing used immunoSEQ multiplex PCR; TCRdb keeps in-frame clones, though not all of them. Across 45,000 to 70,000 clones, the top ten clones capture roughly 11% of the sample. The receptor's source is a woman in her forties or fifties in good health and CMV-seropositive. The chain links TRBV5-5 to TRBJ1-6; D perhaps matches TRBD1 (6 bases). Sequenced: PBMCs. CDR3 loop: CASSLYGGRNYNSPLHF. As DNA, the CDR3 is TGTGCCAGCAGCTTGTACGGGGGGCGAAACTATAATTCACCCCTCCACTTT.